The rows below give T cell receptor beta chains drawn from one sample of a study of blood T cell repertoires in COVID-19. TCRdb keeps only in-frame clones here, not all; method: immunoSEQ multiplex PCR. The sample includes about 68,000 clones, over 60% of them seen just once. The specimen sequenced was peripheral blood. The receptor set was obtained from a human donor in a cohort sampled during active COVID-19. Each CDR3 is given with its conserved first and last residue. The order of the fields is clone size, V gene, J gene, D gene, CDR3 DNA, CDR3 protein. A D gene is named only where the DNA matches it firmly. For some rows the clone size is stated as once, few or many, or as a class when expanded; others skip it.

>NA|TRBV11-2|TRBJ2-1|NA
TGTGCCAGCAGCTCTCCTTATCAGCAGGGTAGAAATGAGCAGTTCTTC
CASSSPYQQGRNEQFF
>NA|TRBV19|TRBJ2-3|TRBD1
TGTGCCAGTTTTGACAGGGGGCCGGCAGATACGCAGTATTTT
CASFDRGPADTQYF
>NA|TRBV19|TRBJ2-7|TRBD1
TGTGCCAGTAGTATAAGATTCCAGGACAGGGTAGCCTCCTACGAGCAGTACTTC
CASSIRFQDRVASYEQYF
>NA|TRBV14|TRBJ2-3|NA
TGTGCCAGCAGCCCGCCTGCTACGCTCACAGATACGCAGTATTTT
CASSPPATLTDTQYF
>few|TRBV7-6|TRBJ2-2|TRBD1
TGTGCCAGCAGCTTGGACAGGGGCGGGAACACCGGGGAGCTGTTTTTT
CASSLDRGGNTGELFF
>few|TRBV10-3|TRBJ2-7|NA
TGTGCCATCAGTGAAACACAGGGTCAAATCGAGCAGTACTTC
CAISETQGQIEQYF
>NA|TRBV6-6|TRBJ1-5|TRBD1
TGTGCCAGCAGTTACTCCCCGACACAGGGGGATCAGCCCCAGCATTTT
CASSYSPTQGDQPQHF
>NA|TRBV11-2|TRBJ2-5|TRBD2
TGTGCCAGCAGCCGTTCTAGCGGGGGACTTCGGGAGACCCAGTACTTC
CASSRSSGGLRETQYF
>NA|TRBV19|TRBJ2-5|NA
TGTGCCAGTAGTATACGCCGGGGTTCAGAGACCCAGTACTTC
CASSIRRGSETQYF
>NA|TRBV10-3|TRBJ1-1|NA
TGTGCCATCAGTGTCCCGGGGAACACTGAAGCTTTCTTT
CAISVPGNTEAFF
>few|TRBV5-1|TRBJ1-2|TRBD1
TGCGCCAGCAGCTGGACCGGGACAGGGGGCGATGGCTACACCTTC
CASSWTGTGGDGYTF
>few|TRBV5-1|TRBJ2-1|TRBD2
TGCGCCAGCAGCTTGGGATGGACTAGCGGACACAATGAGCAGTTCTTC
CASSLGWTSGHNEQFF
>NA|TRBV4-1|TRBJ1-6|NA
TGCGCCAGCAGTAGAACCGTTGAGGGAGCTTCACCCCTCCACTTT
CASSRTVEGASPLHF
>few|TRBV19|TRBJ1-5|TRBD1
TGTGCCAGTAGTATAGACAGGGGGCTGAGTCAGCCCCAGCATTTT
CASSIDRGLSQPQHF
>few|TRBV9|TRBJ1-4|NA
TGTGCCAGCAGCGTATCTACCGGGGGAGGAGAAAAACTGTTTTTT
CASSVSTGGGEKLFF
>once|TRBV11-3|TRBJ2-7|TRBD2
TGTGCCAGCAGCTTACGGGAGGGCTACGAGCAGTACTTC
CASSLREGYEQYF
>once|TRBV19|TRBJ1-2|TRBD1
TGTGCCAGTAGTACCCGACAGGGGGCAAACTATGGCTACACCTTC
CASSTRQGANYGYTF
>NA|TRBV3-1/TRBV3-2|TRBJ1-1|TRBD1
TGTGCCAGCAGCCCCCGGGACAGGGCGAACACTGAAGCTTTCTTT
CASSPRDRANTEAFF
>once|TRBV2|TRBJ2-7|NA
TGTGCCAGCACCGAGGGCGGAATAAGGTACGAGCAGTACTTC
CASTEGGIRYEQYF
>few|TRBV24-1|TRBJ2-2|TRBD1
TGTGCCACCAGTGACTACGGGACAGCGAACACCGGGGAGCTGTTTTTT
CATSDYGTANTGELFF